The table lists the clone carrying this T cell receptor (beta chain) with many counts. Its specificity is not known. The CDR3 covers 13 residues. MiXCR was run by TCRdb on the 5' RACE reads, yielding one entry per CDR3 protein. The sample consists of roughly 570,000 distinct CDR3 sequences, nearly 10% of them appearing once. The sample originates from a study of identical twins. Points from the study as a whole: For monozygotic twins, models underestimated out-of-frame TCR alpha sharing. Insertions were reduced in abundant cord blood beta clonotypes but not in memory repertoires.

Another study also made use of these data, one on yellow fever vaccine responses in identical twins.

Material for sequencing was PBMCs. The TCR originated in a woman between 18 and 30 years old in good health. V is TRBV21-1 and J is TRBJ2-1; the table's D call, TRBD2, has no DNA check behind it. TRBV21-1 is labeled a pseudogene. The CDR3 loop reads CASPCGPDNEQFF. The CDR3 nucleotides are TGTGCCAGCCCTTGCGGGCCGGACAATGAGCAGTTCTTC.